The present T cell receptor beta chain was sequenced within a study of blood T cell repertoires in COVID-19. The method was immunoSEQ multiplex PCR; TCRdb's version includes in-frame clones alone and lacks a portion of them. The table has tens of thousands of clones, more than 75% seen once. This clonotype originated in a man aged 65 to 79 with active or convalescent COVID-19. Sequencing was carried out using peripheral blood.

The CDR3 DNA reads as TGTGCCAGCAGTGAAATATTTGGGACAGGGGGCAGAAACACCATATATTTT. This gives the protein CASSEIFGTGGRNTIYF. This chain links TRBV6-1 with TRBJ1-3; 12 nucleotides line up with TRBD1. This CDR3 region has 17 residues. Trimming took 2 bases from V and 5 from J; bases not matched to a gene: 7. CDR1 MNHNS and CDR2 SASEGT come from the germline V gene.